These 13 T cell receptor beta chains were sequenced from one sample in a study of T cells in Graves' hyperthyroidism and ophthalmopathy. It was RNA transcripts that yielded the amplified TCR beta CDR3 regions. The TCR CDR3 was amplified in a first-round RT-PCR using the HTBI primer set. From the multiplex PCR reads, TCRdb called clonotypes with MiXCR, one entry per CDR3 protein. The data show 450,000 to 600,000 distinct CDR3 sequences, nearly 20% seen once. The sequenced sample was blood. The receptors originated from a man aged 35 to 55 with Graves' ophthalmopathy.

The V gene is TRBV5-6, the J gene TRBJ2-1; 13 bases fit TRBD2. The V segment lost 4 bases and the J segment 9 bases; nucleotides outside the gene matches: 10. The CDR3 has 16 amino acids. Germline CDR1 reads SGHDT; CDR2 reads YYEEEE. CDR3 residues: CASSETPGLAGIEQFF. CDR3 nucleotide sequence: TGTGCCAGCAGCGAGACCCCGGGACTAGCGGGAATTGAGCAGTTCTTC.

The genes are TRBV29-1 and TRBJ1-5, with 7 bases identical to TRBD1. Trimming cost V 4 bases and J 2 bases; bases outside gene matches: 5. CDR1 is SQVTM and CDR2 is ANQGSEA in the germline V gene. CDR3 length equals 14 residues. The CDR3 nucleotides read TGCAGCGTTGGGGAGGGGGCTGGCAATCAGCCCCAGCATTTT. It is translated as CSVGEGAGNQPQHF.

This clonotype showed up just a few times. This chain joins TRBV20-1 and TRBJ1-5, with D perhaps TRBD1 (5 bases). Germline-derived CDR1 and CDR2 are DFQATT and SNEGSKA (reference sequence). The CDR3 extends over 14 amino acids. V lost 3 bases to trimming and J lost 0 bases, with 9 bases between them. CDR3 protein: CSARRGSSNQPQHF. The CDR3 nucleotides read TGCAGTGCTAGGAGGGGCAGTAGCAATCAGCCCCAGCATTTT.

This chain links TRBV25-1 with TRBJ2-7; 9 bases fit TRBD2. The J segment lost 4 bases and the V segment lost 10 bases, leaving 8 bases of the junction unmatched. The CDR3 runs 13 residues. CDR1 and CDR2 (germline): MGHDK, SYGVNS. CDR3 in DNA: TGTGCCACCCAGACTAGCGGATATTACGAGCAGTACTTC. Translating it yields CATQTSGYYEQYF.

This clonotype showed up many times. V is TRBV28 and J is TRBJ1-1; 8 bases map to TRBD1. The CDR3 length is 17 residues. The ends lost 4 bases at V and 3 bases at J; junction bases unmatched: 13. The V gene's germline CDR1 is MDHEN and CDR2 SYDVKM. The CDR3 DNA reads as TGTGCCAGCAGTTCCTTTAGACTCAGGGGGCTGGACACTGAAGCTTTCTTT. As protein: CASSSFRLRGLDTEAFF.

This clonotype has only a few counts. V gene TRBV9 combines with J gene TRBJ2-1; 12 bases are shared with TRBD2. CDR3 length: 15 residues. The J segment lost 8 bases and the V segment lost 7 bases, leaving 10 bases of the junction unmatched. The germline gives CDR1 SGDLS, CDR2 YYNGEE. CDR3 protein: CASGLTSGRWDEQFF. CDR3 sequence (DNA): TGTGCCAGCGGCCTTACTAGCGGGAGGTGGGATGAGCAGTTCTTC.

The rearrangement joins TRBV6-1 to TRBJ2-5; TRBD2 might be the D (5 bases). CDR3 length: 16 amino acids. Per germline, CDR1 MNHNS and CDR2 SASEGT. Trimming took 2 bases from V and 5 from J, leaving 18 bases between them. The CDR3 is CASSEMVGASLETQYF. The CDR3 DNA sequence: TGTGCCAGCAGTGAAATGGTGGGCGCTAGCCTTGAGACCCAGTACTTC.

This clonotype was counted ten times or more. The chain uses TRBV2 and TRBJ2-2; D possibly corresponds to TRBD1 (6 bases). V lost 9 bases and J 1 base, leaving 12 bases between the germline ends. Germline lookup yields CDR1 SNHLY and CDR2 FYNNEI. The CDR3 is made up of 14 amino acids. The CDR3 DNA is TGTGCCAGTGAGGGGGACCAGAACACCGGGGAGCTGTTTTTT. Residues: CASEGDQNTGELFF.

V is TRBV15 and J is TRBJ1-5; a possible D gene is TRBD1 (6 bases). V gave up 0 bases and J gave up 5 bases, with 14 bases separating them. This CDR3 contains 16 residues. Per germline, CDR1 LNHNV and CDR2 YYDKDF (reference sequence). Here the CDR3 reads CATSRDDQGHHQPQHF. CDR3 DNA: TGTGCCACCAGCAGAGATGACCAGGGGCATCATCAGCCCCAGCATTTT.

This clonotype was found a few times. The chain uses TRBV11-2 and TRBJ2-2; D remains unclear. The CDR3 is 13 amino acids. V lost 2 bases to trimming and J lost 5 bases, with 6 bases between them. Per the germline V gene, CDR1 is SGHAT and CDR2 is FQNNGV. CDR3: CASSLWETGELFF. As DNA, the CDR3 is TGTGCCAGCAGCTTATGGGAAACCGGGGAGCTGTTTTTT.

This clonotype was counted ten times or more. The rearrangement links TRBV7-3 to TRBJ2-3, with D tentatively TRBD1 (5 bases). V shed 1 base and J shed 2 bases, with 7 bases lying between them. Germline V gene data show CDR1 as SGHTA and CDR2 as FQGTGA. This CDR3 comprises 14 residues. CDR3 bases: TGTGCCAGCAGCTTAAGGGGCACCACAGATACGCAGTATTTT. The encoded protein is CASSLRGTTDTQYF.

This clonotype came up a few times. The V call is TRBV6-1, the J call TRBJ2-5, with TRBD2 identical over 10 bases. V gave up 5 bases and J gave up 6 bases; unmatched junction bases: 12. The CDR3 covers 16 residues. Germline values: CDR1 MNHNS, CDR2 SASEGT. CDR3 DNA sequence: TGTGCCAGCAGTTCAGCGAGCGGGGGGGCCTCCAAGACCCAGTACTTC. As protein: CASSSASGGASKTQYF.

This clonotype has a handful of counts. The chain links TRBV9 to TRBJ2-5; D not resolved. Germline V lookup: CDR1 SGDLS, CDR2 YYNGEE. CDR3 length equals 13 residues. V was shortened by 4 bases and J by 5 bases, with 12 bases between the two germline ends. CDR3 protein: CASSPGIGETQYF. CDR3 coding DNA: TGTGCCAGCAGCCCTGGGATCGGGGAGACCCAGTACTTC. The full variable domain, rest sourced from reference TRBV9 and TRBJ2-5, is DSGVTQTPKHLITATGQRVTLRCSPRSGDLSVYWYQQSLDQGLQFLIQYYNGEERAKGNILERFSAQQFPDLHSELNLSSLELGDSALYFCASSPGIGETQYFGPGTRLLVL.